Listed below are T cell receptor beta chains from one sample, sequenced in a study of identical twins. In TCRdb, the 5' RACE reads were re-called with MiXCR into one record per CDR3 protein. The table lists fewer than 250,000 distinct CDR3 sequences, approximately 6.8% of them singletons. The data also belong to a second study, concerning yellow fever vaccine responses in identical twins.

The source material was CD8+ T cells sorted from blood. Every receptor here comes from a woman under 30 in good health. The CDR3 runs from the conserved cysteine through the conserved F or W. D genes are given only for firm matches. A row's size may be missing; if present it is once, few, many or a size class.

v_call,clone_size,d_call,j_call,cdr3_nt,cdr3_aa
TRBV29-1,many,.,TRBJ2-7,TGCAGCGCCCTAGGGCAGGGGTCGAACGAGCAGTACTTC,CSALGQGSNEQYF
TRBV12-3/TRBV12-4,.,.,TRBJ1-1,TGTGCCAGCAGAACAGGGAGGGACACTGAAGCTTTCTTT,CASRTGRDTEAFF
TRBV6-2/TRBV6-3,.,.,TRBJ2-7,TGTGCCAGCAGTTACGTGGGGCTCGGCGAGCAGTACTTC,CASSYVGLGEQYF
TRBV6-6,few,TRBD1,TRBJ1-1,TGTGCCAGCACAGGGGGCGCGGAAACTGAAGCTTTCTTT,CASTGGAETEAFF
TRBV7-7,few,TRBD1,TRBJ1-5,TGTGCCAGCAGCGACAGGGGAGGCAATCAGCCCCAGCATTTT,CASSDRGGNQPQHF
TRBV28,.,.,TRBJ2-7,TGTGCCAGCAGTTTACTAGGGATAACCTACGAGCAGTACTTC,CASSLLGITYEQYF
TRBV28,many,.,TRBJ1-5,TGTGCCAGCAGTCCCACCGTCGGGGCCCGTCAGCCCCAGCATTTT,CASSPTVGARQPQHF
TRBV11-1,few,.,TRBJ1-3,TGTGCCAGCAGCTTAATTTTCGACTACCTACTCTCTGGAAACACCATATATTTT,CASSLIFDYLLSGNTIYF
TRBV4-1,many,TRBD2,TRBJ2-1,TGCGCCAGCAGCCAAGGGAAGCGGGAGTTCGGTGAGCAGTTCTTC,CASSQGKREFGEQFF
TRBV12-3/TRBV12-4,many,.,TRBJ2-1,TGTGCCAGCAGCGTGACTAGTAGTCCCGAATTCTTC,CASSVTSSPEFF
TRBV24-1,many,.,TRBJ2-2,TGTGCCACCAGTCAGGAGGTGAACACCGGGGAGCTGTTTTTT,CATSQEVNTGELFF
TRBV15,.,.,TRBJ2-2,TGTGCCACCAGCAGAGATTGGTGGGACTCCACCGGGGAGCTGTTTTTT,CATSRDWWDSTGELFF
TRBV2,.,.,TRBJ2-1,TGTGCCAGCAGTGAAGAGGGGAAAGGACAAAACTCCTACAATGAGCAGTTCTTC,CASSEEGKGQNSYNEQFF
TRBV7-9,few,.,TRBJ2-3,TGTGCCAGCAGCCAAGACTGGGATACGCAGTATTTT,CASSQDWDTQYF
TRBV4-1,.,.,TRBJ2-2,TGCGCCAGCAGCCACCGGACAAGGAACACCGGGGAGCTGTTTTTT,CASSHRTRNTGELFF